This TCR beta chain was obtained from a study of T-cell reconstitution after alpha-beta-depleted transplantation in children (dated by TCRdb to about 2016). General notes on the study: Using TCR repertoire profiling, the study quantitatively followed how T-cell immune reconstitution unfolded in children after TCRalphabeta/CD19-depleted allogeneic hematopoietic cell transplantation. Beyond this particular receptor, the publication reports: Over subsequent months, a decline in hyperexpanded clone frequencies was noted, and after one year, T-cell counts and TCRbeta diversity were mostly ascribed to newly produced T cells. In some patients, high TCRbeta diversity at day 60 was attributed to recipient T cells and intrathymic progenitors that had survived conditioning. Apparently early alphabetaT-cell count recovery about two months after transplant reportedly relied on only several hundred rapidly expanded clones derived from non-depleted graft cells.

The library was made by PCR. The instrument given in TCRdb is Illumina HiSeq 2500. Molecular barcoding was employed in the preparation of TCR libraries, with unique molecular identifiers being used to normalize TCRbeta repertoire quantification. TCRdb reprocessing: public reads trimmed at Q25 with fastp, clones called with MiXCR, in-frame beta chains kept. Each entry merges the rows of one CDR3 protein and shows their most common DNA and genes. In all, the sample holds almost 500,000 distinct CDR3 sequences, and roughly 10% of those were seen once. Roughly 2% of the sample rests with the top ten. Trimming at the junction amounts to 7 bases on V and 5 bases on J, and the germline ends lie 20 bases apart. The CDR3 has 15 amino acids, counting the end cysteine and phenylalanine. Left in the record is the CDR3 DNA by itself, 45 bases read in frame from the first base. CDR1 and CDR2 are read off the germline V gene as MDHEN and SYDVKM.

Explained via the paper, the treatment or condition label denotes: allogeneic hematopoietic cell transplantation with graft depleted of TCRalphabeta T cells and CD19 B cells. Transplant recipients were children who received TCRalphabeta/CD19-depleted allogeneic hematopoietic cell grafts. A note on this clonotype: Its antigen is unknown. Per-base quality was not reported, and no clone a single base away is much larger than it.

The sequence was collected from a child aged 2-15 years with inherited bone marrow failure, due to receive a stem cell transplant. The source material was PBMCs, sampled before TCRalphabeta/CD19-depleted stem cell transplant. The V and J segments used are TRBV28 and TRBJ1-1; the D gene assignment is ambiguous. At the DNA level, the sequence is TGTGCCAGCACCCCCCCTGGCGAGCCCCAAACTGAAGCTTTCTTT. Translation gives CASTPPGEPQTEAFF.